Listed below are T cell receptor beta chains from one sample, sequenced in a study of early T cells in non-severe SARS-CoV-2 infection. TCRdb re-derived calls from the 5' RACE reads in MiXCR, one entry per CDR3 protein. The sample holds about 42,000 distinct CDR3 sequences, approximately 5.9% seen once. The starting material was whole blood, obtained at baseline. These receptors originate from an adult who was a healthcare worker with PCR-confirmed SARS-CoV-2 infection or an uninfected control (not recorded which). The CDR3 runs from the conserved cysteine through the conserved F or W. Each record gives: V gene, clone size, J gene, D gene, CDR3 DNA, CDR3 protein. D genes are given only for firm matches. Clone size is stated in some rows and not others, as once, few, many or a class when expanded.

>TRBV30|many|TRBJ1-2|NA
TGTGCCTGGAGGGTACTGTATGGCTACACCTTC
CAWRVLYGYTF
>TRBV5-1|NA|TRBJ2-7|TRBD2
TGCGCCAGCAGCTTGGCTAGCGGGGGGTCTTACGAGCAGTACTTC
CASSLASGGSYEQYF
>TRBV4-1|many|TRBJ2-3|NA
TGCGCCAGCAGCCAAGAGTTCGGTGGAACAGATACGCAGTATTTT
CASSQEFGGTDTQYF
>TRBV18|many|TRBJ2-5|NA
TGTGCCAGCTCACCCAATTCGAGTGGAGGGAAGGAGACCCAGTACTTC
CASSPNSSGGKETQYF
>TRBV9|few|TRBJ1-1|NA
TGTGCCAGCAGCGTGACATTGAACACTGAAGCTTTCTTT
CASSVTLNTEAFF
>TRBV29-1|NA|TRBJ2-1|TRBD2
TGCAGCGTTATACCGGGACTAGCGAACAATGAGCAGTTCTTC
CSVIPGLANNEQFF
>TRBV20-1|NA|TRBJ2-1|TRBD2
TGCAGTGCTAGAGACACTAGCGGGGGCTCCTACAATGAGCAGTTCTTC
CSARDTSGGSYNEQFF
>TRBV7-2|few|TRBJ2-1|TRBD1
TGTGCCAGCAGCCCGCAGGGGGCCTACAATGAGCAGTTCTTC
CASSPQGAYNEQFF
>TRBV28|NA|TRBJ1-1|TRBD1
TGTGCCAGCAGTCAGGGGGGCCTCTTTGCTTTCTTT
CASSQGGLFAFF
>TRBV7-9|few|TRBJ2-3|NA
TGTGCCAGCAGTTTTTGGACTCGAGCTAGCACAGATACGCAGTATTTT
CASSFWTRASTDTQYF
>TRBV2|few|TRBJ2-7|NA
TGTGCCAGCAGTCCCCAATACGAGCAGTACTTC
CASSPQYEQYF
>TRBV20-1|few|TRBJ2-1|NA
TGCAGTGCGCAGCGGCTCTCGAGATGGAATGAGCAGTTCTTC
CSAQRLSRWNEQFF
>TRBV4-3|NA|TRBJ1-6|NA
TGCGCCAGCAGCCAAGAAGGGAGTCAGGGGTTTTCCTATAATTCACCCCTCCACTTT
CASSQEGSQGFSYNSPLHF
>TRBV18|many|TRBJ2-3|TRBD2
TGTGCCAGCTCACCACGAGGGAGGGCCACAGATACGCAGTATTTT
CASSPRGRATDTQYF
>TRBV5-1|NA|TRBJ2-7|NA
TGCGCCAGCAGCTTGGATGGGTTGGACGAGCAGTACTTC
CASSLDGLDEQYF
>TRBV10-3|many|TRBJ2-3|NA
TGTGCCATCAGTGACTCCCGGGACACAGATACGCAGTATTTT
CAISDSRDTDTQYF
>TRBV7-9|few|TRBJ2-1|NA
TGTGCCAGCAGCTTAGCCGATCTGCGGTCCGATGAGCAGTTCTTC
CASSLADLRSDEQFF
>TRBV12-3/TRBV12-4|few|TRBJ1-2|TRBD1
TGTGCCAGCAGTTTGAGGGGGCTGGGAGACTATGGCTACACCTTC
CASSLRGLGDYGYTF
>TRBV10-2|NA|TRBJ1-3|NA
TGCGCCAGCAGTGAGAACTCTGGAAACACCATATATTTT
CASSENSGNTIYF
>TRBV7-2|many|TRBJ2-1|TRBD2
TGTGCCAGCAGCTTATTGGCGGGGGGATACAATGAGCAGTTCTTC
CASSLLAGGYNEQFF
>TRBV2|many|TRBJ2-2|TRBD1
TGTGCCAGCACCGAACAGGGGGCCGGGGAGCTGTTTTTT
CASTEQGAGELFF
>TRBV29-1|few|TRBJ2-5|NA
TGCAGCAGTACGACTGCCACCGAGACCCAGTACTTC
CSSTTATETQYF
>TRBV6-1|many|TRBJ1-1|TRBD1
TGTGCCAGCAAGACAGGGTTGAGTAACACTGAAGCTTTCTTT
CASKTGLSNTEAFF
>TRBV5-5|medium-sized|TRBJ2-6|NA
TGTGCCAGCAGCTTGGCCTTAATCTCTGGGGCCAACGTCCTGACTTTC
CASSLALISGANVLTF
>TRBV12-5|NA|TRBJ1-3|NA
TGTGCTAGTGGTGGTCCGTCCGGAAACACCATATATTTT
CASGGPSGNTIYF
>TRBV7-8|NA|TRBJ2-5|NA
TGTGCCAGCAGCTTAGTTCGGGTGACCCAAGAGACCCAGTACTTC
CASSLVRVTQETQYF
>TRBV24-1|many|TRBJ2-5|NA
TGTGCCACCAGTGATTCAGGGCTTGAGACCCAGTACTTC
CATSDSGLETQYF
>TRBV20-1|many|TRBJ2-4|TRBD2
TGCAGTGCTAGAGGCTGGACTAGCGGGGGGGAGGTAAACATTCAGTACTTC
CSARGWTSGGEVNIQYF
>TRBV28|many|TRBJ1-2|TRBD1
TGTGCCAGCAGTCCCAAACGGGACAGGAGAAGGGGCTACACCTTC
CASSPKRDRRRGYTF
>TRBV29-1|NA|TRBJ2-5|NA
TGCAGCGTTGCAAGGGACGAGCAAGAGACCCAGTACTTC
CSVARDEQETQYF
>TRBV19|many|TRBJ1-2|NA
TGTGCCAGTAGCCAAACAGGCGAAATCTATGGCTACACCTTC
CASSQTGEIYGYTF